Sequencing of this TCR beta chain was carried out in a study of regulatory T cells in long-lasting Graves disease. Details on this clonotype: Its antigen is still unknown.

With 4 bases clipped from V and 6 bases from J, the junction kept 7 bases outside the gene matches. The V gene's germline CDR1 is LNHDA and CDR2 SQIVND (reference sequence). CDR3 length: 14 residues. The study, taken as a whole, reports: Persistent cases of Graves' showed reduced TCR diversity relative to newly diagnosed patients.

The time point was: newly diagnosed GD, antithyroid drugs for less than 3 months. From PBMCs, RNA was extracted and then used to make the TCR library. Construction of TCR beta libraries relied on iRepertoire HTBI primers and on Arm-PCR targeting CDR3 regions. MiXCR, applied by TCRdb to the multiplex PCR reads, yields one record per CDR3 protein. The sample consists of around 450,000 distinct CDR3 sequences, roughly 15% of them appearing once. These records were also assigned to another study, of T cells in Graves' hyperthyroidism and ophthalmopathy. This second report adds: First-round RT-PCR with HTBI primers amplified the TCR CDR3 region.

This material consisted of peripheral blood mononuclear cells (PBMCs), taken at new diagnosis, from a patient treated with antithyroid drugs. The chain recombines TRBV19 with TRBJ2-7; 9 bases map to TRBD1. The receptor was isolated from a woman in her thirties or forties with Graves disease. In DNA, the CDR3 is TGTGCCAGTAGTAATACAGGGGGCAACGGCGAGCAGTACTTC. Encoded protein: CASSNTGGNGEQYF.